Shown below are 26 T cell receptor beta chains from a single sample sequenced in a study of T cell responses to AZD1222 COVID-19 vaccine. This table comes from immunoSEQ multiplex PCR, and its TCRdb copy is limited to in-frame clones, with some not included. Of about 88,000 clones listed, 85% to 90% are singletons. The material sequenced was peripheral blood, taken on day 0 of AZD1222 vaccination. The receptors were sampled from an adult in good health.

The chain recombines TRBV6-2 or TRBV6-3 with TRBJ2-7; 10 bases are a match to TRBD2. Germline V gene lookup returns CDR1 MNHEY and CDR2 SVGEGT. V dropped 5 bases and J dropped 2; count of bases not matched to a gene: 3. The CDR3 runs 14 residues. CDR3 bases: TGTGCCAGCAGTCGGACTAGCGGAACCTACGAGCAGTACTTC. Protein: CASSRTSGTYEQYF.

The V call is TRBV4-1, the J call TRBJ1-1; no definite D call. Trimming cost V 0 bases and J 4 bases, with 33 bases left between them. The CDR3 extends over 22 amino acids. The germline V gene encodes CDR1 MGHRA and CDR2 YSYEKL. The CDR3 here is CASSQEGLIGQPHRKGSTEAFF. DNA of the CDR3: TGCGCCAGCAGCCAAGAAGGTTTGATTGGTCAGCCCCATCGGAAAGGGAGCACTGAAGCTTTCTTT.

This chain uses TRBV2 with TRBJ1-1, with D possibly TRBD1 on 5 matching bases. Deletions cut 6 bases from V and 8 bases from J, with 16 bases between. Germline values: CDR1 SNHLY, CDR2 FYNNEI. The CDR3 contains 13 residues. The CDR3 nucleotides read TGTGCCAGCAGGGTCCGGGACCCCGGAGAAGCTTTCTTT. Its protein product is CASRVRDPGEAFF.

This chain links TRBV29-1 with TRBJ2-4, with TRBD1 identical over 11 bases. The CDR3 is 13 residues long. CDR1 is SQVTM and CDR2 is ANQGSEA in the germline V gene. Trimming at V came to 7 bases and at J to 5 bases, leaving 4 bases not matched to a gene. CDR3 bases: TGCAGCGGGGGACAGGGGGGTGAAAACATTCAGTACTTC. This codes for CSGGQGGENIQYF.

The count of this clone is one. J is TRBJ1-5 and V is TRBV4-1; D remains ambiguous. V lost 4 bases and J 1 base, leaving 14 bases between the germline ends. This CDR3 contains 16 residues. CDR1 is MGHRA and CDR2 is YSYEKL in the germline V gene. The CDR3 loop is CASSLGKLGSNQPQHF. The CDR3 region has the DNA TGCGCCAGCAGCCTCGGGAAACTGGGGAGCAATCAGCCCCAGCATTTT.

The chain uses TRBV5-1 and TRBJ1-6; possible D gene TRBD1, 5 bases. The CDR3 is 14 amino acids. Trimming removed 0 bases from V and 6 bases from J, with 7 bases in between. CDR1 is SGHRS, CDR2 YFSETQ, per germline. The DNA of the CDR3 is TGCGCCAGCAGCTTGGAGGGGTTTAATTCACCCCTCCACTTT. Protein: CASSLEGFNSPLHF.

The CDR3 sequence: CASSQSGQGISPLHF. The CDR3 DNA reads as TGTGCCAGCAGCCAATCGGGACAGGGGATTTCACCCCTCCACTTT. This chain links TRBV7-3 with TRBJ1-6; 10 bases match TRBD1. This CDR3 has 15 residues. Germline V gives CDR1 SGHTA, CDR2 FQGTGA. V was pared by 5 bases and J by 9 bases, with 7 bases of the junction left unmatched.

This chain joins TRBV5-1 and TRBJ1-2; maybe TRBD1 (5 bases). The CDR3 is 16 residues long. V was pared by 4 bases and J by 4 bases, with 20 bases between. The germline V gene encodes CDR1 SGHRS and CDR2 YFSETQ. The CDR3 here is CASSPIAGEVGYGYTF. The CDR3 DNA sequence: TGCGCCAGCAGCCCAATCGCGGGGGAAGTGGGCTATGGCTACACCTTC.

This clone was seen once. The chain carries TRBV4-3 and TRBJ1-5, with D perhaps matching TRBD1 (5 bases). Germline loops: CDR1 LGHNA, CDR2 YSLEER. The CDR3 is 16 residues long. Deletions cut 1 base from V and 5 bases from J, with 15 bases between. DNA for the CDR3: TGCGCCAGCAGCCAAGGACGGGGGATAGATGATCAGCCCCAGCATTTT. Its protein is CASSQGRGIDDQPQHF.

The V gene is TRBV7-9, the J gene TRBJ2-1; 7 positions agree with TRBD1. Germline-derived CDR1 and CDR2 are SEHNR and FQNEAQ (reference sequence). After removal of 5 bases from V and 7 bases from J, the junction contained 8 bases not matched to a gene. CDR3 length equals 14 residues. CDR3 sequence: CASSTPQGSNEQFF. As DNA, the CDR3 is TGTGCCAGCAGCACTCCACAGGGGAGTAATGAGCAGTTCTTC.

The gene calls are TRBV14 and TRBJ1-5; 8 nucleotides line up with TRBD1. This CDR3 comprises 15 residues. Germline CDR1 is SGHDN and CDR2 is FVKESK. V trimming: 8 bases; J trimming: 4 bases; junction bases outside the gene matches: 10. The chain's CDR3 is CASLNGQGGNQPQHF. CDR3 sequence (DNA): TGTGCCAGCCTTAACGGACAGGGAGGAAATCAGCCCCAGCATTTT.

The chain has TRBV5-1 and TRBJ1-4, with D tentatively TRBD1 (6 bases). Germline CDR1 reads SGHRS; CDR2 reads YFSETQ. The CDR3 sequence is 16 residues long. Trimming removed 0 bases at V and 8 bases at J, with 17 bases between. The CDR3 DNA reads as TGCGCCAGCAGCTTGGTGGGGGCGGGAATAGAAGAAAAACTGTTTTTT. It specifies CASSLVGAGIEEKLFF.

This rearrangement joins TRBV6-5 to TRBJ2-7; the match to TRBD2 covers 11 bases. The CDR3 length is 15 residues. CDR1 and CDR2 (germline): MNHEY, SVGAGI. With 10 bases clipped from V and 3 bases from J, the junction kept 11 bases outside the gene matches. CDR3 protein: CATQPLAGGLYEQYF. In nucleotides, the CDR3 is TGTGCCACCCAACCTCTAGCGGGGGGACTCTACGAGCAGTACTTC.

The CDR3 loop reads CASSNTEAFF. Written as DNA, the CDR3 is TGTGCCAGCAGTAACACTGAAGCTTTCTTT. This chain connects TRBV12-3 or TRBV12-4 to TRBJ1-1, with D unclear. V lost 5 bases, J lost 2 bases, and 0 bases lay in between. The CDR3 runs 10 residues.

This chain joins TRBV11-1 and TRBJ1-5, with 8 nucleotides matching TRBD1. The J segment lost 1 base and the V segment lost 1 base, leaving 3 bases of the junction unmatched. In germline, CDR1 is SGHAT, CDR2 FQDESV (reference sequence). The CDR3 is 16 amino acids. The CDR3: CASSLGTGGSNQPQHF. For the CDR3, the DNA is TGTGCCAGCAGCTTAGGCACAGGGGGAAGCAATCAGCCCCAGCATTTT.

In regard to this clone: Other DNA sequences in this sample translate to the same CDR3. V gene TRBV2 combines with J gene TRBJ1-1; D might be TRBD1 (6 bases). Deletions cut 7 bases from V and 4 bases from J, with 10 bases between. Looked up from germline, CDR1 is SNHLY and CDR2 is FYNNEI. The CDR3 is made up of 12 amino acids. This CDR3 reads CASKGGGTEAFF. CDR3 in DNA: TGTGCCAGCAAGGGGGGGGGCACTGAAGCTTTCTTT.

CDR3 DNA: TGTGCCAGTAGTATGAGAGGGCGGACCGGGGAGCTGTTTTTT. This gives the protein CASSMRGRTGELFF. The chain links TRBV19 to TRBJ2-2; maybe TRBD2 (5 bases). V was trimmed by 3 bases and J by 5 bases, leaving 10 bases between them. The CDR3 is 14 residues long. The germline V gene has CDR1 LNHDA and CDR2 SQIVND (reference sequence).

The chain joins TRBV18 to TRBJ1-5; the D gene is possibly TRBD1 (6 bases). This CDR3 contains 17 residues. V lost 3 bases, J lost 3 bases, and 18 bases lay in between. CDR1 KGHSH and CDR2 LQKENI come from the germline V gene. CDR3 loop: CASSPTGGRRNNQPQHF. CDR3 sequence (DNA): TGTGCCAGCTCACCCACCGGGGGGCGGAGGAACAATCAGCCCCAGCATTTT. Together with reference TRBV18 and TRBJ1-5, the CDR3 gives the full variable domain: NAGVMQNPRHLVRRRGQEARLRCSPMKGHSHVYWYRQLPEEGLKFMVYLQKENIIDESGMPKERFSAEFPKEGPSILRIQQVVRGDSAAYFCASSPTGGRRNNQPQHFGDGTRLSIL.

The chain is built from TRBV2 and TRBJ2-7, with a weak D call TRBD1 (5 bases). The germline CDR1 and CDR2 sequences are SNHLY and FYNNEI. This CDR3 spans 14 amino acids. Between the trimmed V and J ends, which lost 3 bases and 6 bases, there was a span of 15 bases. CDR3 protein: CASSDAQGWFEQYF. For the CDR3, the DNA is TGTGCCAGCAGTGACGCGCAGGGATGGTTCGAGCAGTACTTC.

The chain combines TRBV6-5 with TRBJ2-2, with D uncertain. The CDR3 runs 15 residues. Trimming took 8 bases from V and 5 from J, leaving 18 bases between them. CDR1 is MNHEY, CDR2 SVGAGI, per germline. The CDR3 DNA is TGTGCCAGCGAGACCGACGTGGTTGGAACCGGGGAGCTGTTTTTT. It specifies CASETDVVGTGELFF.

The J gene is TRBJ2-1, the V gene TRBV5-1; TRBD2 agrees at 7 bases. This CDR3 is 14 amino acids long. Germline CDR1 is SGHRS and CDR2 is YFSETQ. V lost 2 bases and J lost 8; bases outside the gene matches: 7. This chain's CDR3 is CASSFASSGDEQFF. The CDR3 DNA reads as TGCGCCAGCAGCTTTGCGTCCAGCGGGGATGAGCAGTTCTTC.

The V gene is TRBV30, the J gene TRBJ1-3; 9 bases align to TRBD1. The germline V gene has CDR1 GTSNPN and CDR2 SVGIG (reference sequence). The CDR3 is 13 residues long. The V and J ends lost 5 bases and 2 bases, in that order; junction bases with no gene match: 1. The CDR3 DNA sequence: TGTGCCTGGCGACAGGGGGCTGGAAACACCATATATTTT. The encoded protein is CAWRQGAGNTIYF.

Only one count was recorded for this clone. The chain joins TRBV7-6 to TRBJ2-1, with 10 bases lining up with TRBD2. The CDR3 contains 14 residues. V was clipped by 2 bases and J by 8 bases; unmatched bases: 3. CDR1 is SGHVS and CDR2 is FNYEAQ in the germline V gene. CDR3: CASSLLLAGYEQFF. The CDR3 DNA sequence: TGTGCCAGCAGCTTACTACTAGCGGGGTATGAGCAGTTCTTC.

The rearrangement uses TRBV29-1 and TRBJ2-5; 9 nucleotides match TRBD2. Germline trimming cut 2 bases from V and 2 bases from J; bases unmatched to any gene: 6. Germline CDR1 is SQVTM and CDR2 is ANQGSEA. The CDR3 has 15 amino acids. The DNA for the CDR3 is TGCAGCGTTGAATTGACTAGCGGCATTCAAGAGACCCAGTACTTC. Its translation is CSVELTSGIQETQYF.

This clone was picked up one time. This chain connects TRBV3-1 (or the pseudogene TRBV3-2) to TRBJ1-2; D ambiguous. Germline loops: CDR1 LGHDT, CDR2 YNNKEL (reference sequence). The ends were cut back, 3 bases at V and 4 bases at J, with 15 bases in the middle. The CDR3 is 15 amino acids. In DNA, the CDR3 is TGTGCCAGCAGCCAGGAAACATCAGGACTCTATGGCTACACCTTC. Protein: CASSQETSGLYGYTF.

The J gene is TRBJ2-3, the V gene TRBV7-3; D unclear. This CDR3 region has 14 residues. Per germline, CDR1 SGHTA and CDR2 FQGTGA. V was pared by 2 bases and J by 0 bases, with 6 bases between. The CDR3 coding sequence is TGTGCCAGCAGCTTAGCGGTTAGCACAGATACGCAGTATTTT. Translation: CASSLAVSTDTQYF.